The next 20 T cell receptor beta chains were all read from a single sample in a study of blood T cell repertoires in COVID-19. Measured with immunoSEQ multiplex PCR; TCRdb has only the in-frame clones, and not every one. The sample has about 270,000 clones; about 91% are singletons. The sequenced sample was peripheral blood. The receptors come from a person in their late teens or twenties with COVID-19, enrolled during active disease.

This CDR3 is CASSQTVRHEQFF. The CDR3 DNA is TGTGCCAGCAGCCAGACTGTGCGTCATGAGCAGTTCTTC. This chain uses TRBV14 with TRBJ2-1; D is undetermined. Germline V gene lookup returns CDR1 SGHDN and CDR2 FVKESK. V gave up 3 bases and J gave up 8 bases, with 11 bases separating them. The CDR3 loop spans 13 amino acids. The whole variable domain, remainder taken from reference TRBV14 and TRBJ2-1, is EAGVTQFPSHSVIEKGQTVTLRCDPISGHDNLYWYRRVMGKEIKFLLHFVKESKQDESGMPNNRFLAERTGGTYSTLKVQPAELEDSGVYFCASSQTVRHEQFFGPGTRLTVL.

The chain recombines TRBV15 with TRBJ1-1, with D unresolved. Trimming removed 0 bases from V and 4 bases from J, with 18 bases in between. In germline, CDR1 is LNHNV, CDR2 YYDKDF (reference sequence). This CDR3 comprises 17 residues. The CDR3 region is CATSRDGASTYGTEAFF. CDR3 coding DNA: TGTGCCACCAGCAGAGATGGAGCCAGCACCTATGGCACTGAAGCTTTCTTT.

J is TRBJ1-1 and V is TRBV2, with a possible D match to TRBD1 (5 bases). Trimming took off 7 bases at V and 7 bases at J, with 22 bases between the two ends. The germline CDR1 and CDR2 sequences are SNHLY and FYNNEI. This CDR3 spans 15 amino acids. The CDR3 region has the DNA TGTGCCAGCACCAACCCCAGGGAATTAAGGAGTGAAGCTTTCTTT. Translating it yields CASTNPRELRSEAFF. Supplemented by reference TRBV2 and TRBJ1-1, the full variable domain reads EPEVTQTPSHQVTQMGQEVILRCVPISNHLYFYWYRQILGQKVEFLVSFYNNEISEKSEIFDDQFSVERPDGSNFTLKIRSTKLEDSAMYFCASTNPRELRSEAFFGQGTRLTVV.

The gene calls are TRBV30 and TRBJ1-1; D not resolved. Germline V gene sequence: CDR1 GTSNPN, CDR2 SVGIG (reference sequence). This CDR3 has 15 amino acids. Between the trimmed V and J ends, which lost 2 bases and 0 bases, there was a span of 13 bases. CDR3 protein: CAWSSRGPLNTEAFF. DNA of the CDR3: TGTGCCTGGAGTTCACGAGGGCCGCTGAACACTGAAGCTTTCTTT.

The CDR3 DNA follows: TGTGCCAGCGGTTCGACGGGACAGGGTCTTAGTCAGCCCCAGCATTTT. Translation gives CASGSTGQGLSQPQHF. V and J are TRBV6-5 and TRBJ1-5; 9 bases align to TRBD1. Germline CDR1 and CDR2: MNHEY and SVGAGI. The V and J ends lost 8 bases and 6 bases, in that order; junction bases with no gene match: 14. The CDR3 covers 16 residues.

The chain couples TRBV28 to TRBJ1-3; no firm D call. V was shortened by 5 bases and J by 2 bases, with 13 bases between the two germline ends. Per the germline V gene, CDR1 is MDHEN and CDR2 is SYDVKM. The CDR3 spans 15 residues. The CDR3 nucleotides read TGTGCCAGCAGTCCTTCAGACTTTCCTGGAAACACCATATATTTT. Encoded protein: CASSPSDFPGNTIYF.

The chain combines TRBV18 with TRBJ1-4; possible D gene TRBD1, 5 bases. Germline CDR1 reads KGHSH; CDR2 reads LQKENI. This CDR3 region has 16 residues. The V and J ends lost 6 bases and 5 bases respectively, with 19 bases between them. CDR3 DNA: TGTGCCAGCTCCGCCGACCCGGGGGAGTTAAATGAAAAACTGTTTTTT. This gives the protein CASSADPGELNEKLFF.

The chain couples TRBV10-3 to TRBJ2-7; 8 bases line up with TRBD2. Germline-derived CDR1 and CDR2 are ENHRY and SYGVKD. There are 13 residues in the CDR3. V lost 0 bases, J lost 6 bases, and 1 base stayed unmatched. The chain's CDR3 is CAISESRGGEQYF. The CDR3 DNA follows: TGTGCCATCAGTGAGTCACGGGGGGGCGAGCAGTACTTC.

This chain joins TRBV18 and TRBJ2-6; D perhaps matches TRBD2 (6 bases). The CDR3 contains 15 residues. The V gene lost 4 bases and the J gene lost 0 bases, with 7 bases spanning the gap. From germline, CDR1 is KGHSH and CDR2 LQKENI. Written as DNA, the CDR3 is TGTGCCAGCTCACGCGGGGACTCTGGGGCCAACGTCCTGACTTTC. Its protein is CASSRGDSGANVLTF.

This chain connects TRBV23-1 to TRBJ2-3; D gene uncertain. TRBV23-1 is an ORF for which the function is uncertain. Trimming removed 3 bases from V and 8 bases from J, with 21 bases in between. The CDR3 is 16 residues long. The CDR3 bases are TGCGCCAGCAGTCATGGCCGGGTAGCCCTCTTGGGTACGCAGTATTTT. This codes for CASSHGRVALLGTQYF.

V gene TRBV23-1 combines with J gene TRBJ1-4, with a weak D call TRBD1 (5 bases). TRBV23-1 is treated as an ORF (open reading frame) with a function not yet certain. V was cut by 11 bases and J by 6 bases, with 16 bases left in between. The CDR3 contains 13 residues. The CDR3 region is CARRKGADEKLFF. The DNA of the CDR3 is TGCGCCCGCCGGAAAGGGGCGGATGAAAAACTGTTTTTT.

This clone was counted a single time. The CDR3 here is CASRRTENTEAFF. In nucleotides, the CDR3 is TGCGCCAGCAGAAGGACAGAGAACACTGAAGCTTTCTTT. The rearrangement joins TRBV10-1 to TRBJ1-1; tentative D call: TRBD1 (6 bases). CDR3 length equals 13 residues. Germline V lookup: CDR1 WNHNN, CDR2 SYGVQD (reference sequence). The V end was cut by 6 bases, the J end by 1 base, with 9 bases between.

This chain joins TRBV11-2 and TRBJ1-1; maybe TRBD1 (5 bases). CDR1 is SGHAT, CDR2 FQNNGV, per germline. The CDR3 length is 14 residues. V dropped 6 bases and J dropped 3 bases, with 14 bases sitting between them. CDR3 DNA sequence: TGTGCCAGCAGTCCGGGACTAGGGGACACTGAAGCTTTCTTT. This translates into CASSPGLGDTEAFF.

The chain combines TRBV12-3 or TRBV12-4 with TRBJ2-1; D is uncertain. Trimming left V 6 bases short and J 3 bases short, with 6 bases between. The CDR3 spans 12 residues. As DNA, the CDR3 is TGTGCCAGCAGCTCAGTCTACAATGAGCAGTTCTTC. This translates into CASSSVYNEQFF.

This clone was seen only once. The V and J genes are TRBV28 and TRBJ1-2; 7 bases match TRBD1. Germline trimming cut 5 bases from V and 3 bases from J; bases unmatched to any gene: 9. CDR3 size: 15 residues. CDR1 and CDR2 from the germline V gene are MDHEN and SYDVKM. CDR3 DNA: TGTGCCAGCAGTCCAGACTCGACAGGGTACTATGGCTACACCTTC. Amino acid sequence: CASSPDSTGYYGYTF.

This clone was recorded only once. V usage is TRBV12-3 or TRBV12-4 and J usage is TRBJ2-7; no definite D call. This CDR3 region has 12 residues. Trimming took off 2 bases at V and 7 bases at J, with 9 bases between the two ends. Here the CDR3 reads CASSLSIGEQYF. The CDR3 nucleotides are TGTGCCAGCAGTTTAAGCATCGGGGAGCAGTACTTC.

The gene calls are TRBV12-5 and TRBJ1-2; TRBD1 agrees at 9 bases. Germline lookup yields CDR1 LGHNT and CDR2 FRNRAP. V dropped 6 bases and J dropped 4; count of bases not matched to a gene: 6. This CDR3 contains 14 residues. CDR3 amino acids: CASGSGQGAYGYTF. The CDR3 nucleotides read TGTGCTAGTGGATCGGGACAGGGTGCCTATGGCTACACCTTC.

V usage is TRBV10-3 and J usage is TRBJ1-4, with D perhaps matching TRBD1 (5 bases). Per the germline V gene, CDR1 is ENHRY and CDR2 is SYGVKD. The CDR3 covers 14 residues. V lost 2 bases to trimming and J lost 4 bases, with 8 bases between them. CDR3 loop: CAISEGAGNEKLFF. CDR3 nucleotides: TGTGCCATCAGTGAGGGGGCCGGTAATGAAAAACTGTTTTTT.

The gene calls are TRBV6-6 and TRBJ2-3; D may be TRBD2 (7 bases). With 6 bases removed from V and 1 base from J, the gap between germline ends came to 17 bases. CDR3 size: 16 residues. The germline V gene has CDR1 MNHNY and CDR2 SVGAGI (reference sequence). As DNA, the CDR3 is TGTGCCAGCAGCCTAACCAGCGGGACACGCACAGATACGCAGTATTTT. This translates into CASSLTSGTRTDTQYF.

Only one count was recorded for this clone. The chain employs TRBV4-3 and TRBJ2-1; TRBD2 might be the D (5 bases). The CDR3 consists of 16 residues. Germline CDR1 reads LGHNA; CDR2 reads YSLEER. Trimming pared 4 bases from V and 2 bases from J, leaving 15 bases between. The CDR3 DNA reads TGCGCCAGCAGCCGGATTGCAATCGGGGCCTACAATGAGCAGTTCTTC. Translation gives CASSRIAIGAYNEQFF.